These 28 T cell receptor beta chains came from one sample sequenced in a study of T cells in narcolepsy. The table came from immunoSEQ multiplex PCR; TCRdb's copy has only in-frame clones and leaves some out. The sample lists roughly 27,000 clones, roughly nine tenths seen once, with 0.9% to 1.2% in the top ten. Sequenced: CD45RA- memory CD4+ T cells from PBMCs. These receptors were taken from a human donor with narcolepsy.

J is TRBJ1-1 and V is TRBV11-2; D not resolved. Deletions cut 4 bases from V and 11 bases from J, with 14 bases between. The CDR3 loop spans 12 amino acids. Per germline, CDR1 SGHAT and CDR2 FQNNGV. CDR3 in DNA: TGTGCCAGCAGCTCGGGTCTTACTCGGGCTTTCTTT. It encodes CASSSGLTRAFF.

This chain links TRBV7-9 with TRBJ1-1; D not certain. Trimming removed 1 base from V and 5 bases from J, with 17 bases in between. CDR3 length equals 16 residues. The germline CDR1 and CDR2 sequences are SEHNR and FQNEAQ (reference sequence). The CDR3 bases are TGTGCCAGCAGCTTAGTTTCTGGCGCCCCGGATACTGAAGCTTTCTTT. Translation gives CASSLVSGAPDTEAFF. Complete variable domain (other parts from reference TRBV7-9 and TRBJ1-1): DTGVSQNPRHKITKRGQNVTFRCDPISEHNRLYWYRQTLGQGPEFLTYFQNEAQLEKSRLLSDRFSAERPKGSFSTLEIQRTEQGDSAMYLCASSLVSGAPDTEAFFGQGTRLTVV.

Here the CDR3 reads CASSIPGQGLDEQFF. DNA of the CDR3: TGTGCCAGCAGCATTCCGGGACAGGGTCTCGATGAGCAGTTCTTC. The V and J genes are TRBV11-2 and TRBJ2-1, with 9 bases fitting TRBD1. The CDR3 totals 15 residues. The V gene end was trimmed by 5 bases and the J gene end by 8 bases; junction bases not matched to a gene: 10. Germline values: CDR1 SGHAT, CDR2 FQNNGV.

DNA for the CDR3: TGTGCCAGCAGCCTAAAAGGATTCGGACAGTCTTATAATTCACCCCTCCACTTT. Its protein product is CASSLKGFGQSYNSPLHF. This chain links TRBV7-2 with TRBJ1-6; TRBD1 might be the D (6 bases). Trimming stripped 5 bases from V and 4 bases from J, with 21 bases between. Germline CDR1 is SGHTA and CDR2 is FQGNSA. The CDR3 has 18 residues.

The chain employs TRBV18 and TRBJ1-1; D is perhaps TRBD1 (6 bases). V dropped 2 bases and J dropped 4 bases, with 17 bases sitting between them. This CDR3 has 16 amino acids. Germline CDR1 KGHSH, CDR2 LQKENI. The CDR3 region is CASSPRPQGGVTEAFF. In nucleotides, the CDR3 is TGTGCCAGCTCACCAAGGCCACAGGGAGGAGTCACTGAAGCTTTCTTT.

The gene calls are TRBV5-1 and TRBJ1-3; TRBD1 agrees at 12 bases. Trimming removed 4 bases from V and 1 base from J; junction bases left unmatched: 6. Germline CDR1 is SGHRS and CDR2 is YFSETQ. This CDR3 is 17 amino acids long. DNA of the CDR3: TGCGCCAGCAGCACCGGGACAGGGGGCGCTTCTGGAAACACCATATATTTT. This translates into CASSTGTGGASGNTIYF.

The chain uses TRBV19 and TRBJ2-2, with D possibly matching TRBD1 (6 bases). In germline, CDR1 is LNHDA, CDR2 SQIVND (reference sequence). The germline V and J ends were trimmed by 6 bases and 1 base, with 9 bases remaining between them. The CDR3 is 14 amino acids. CDR3 sequence reads: CASSGTRNTGELFF. CDR3 DNA: TGTGCCAGTAGCGGGACAAGGAACACCGGGGAGCTGTTTTTT.

The chain uses TRBV11-2 and TRBJ2-1; the D is unclear. Trimming left V 4 bases short and J 5 bases short, with 9 bases between. There are 13 residues in the CDR3. Germline loops: CDR1 SGHAT, CDR2 FQNNGV. The CDR3 DNA sequence: TGTGCCAGCAGCTCCCCATGGGACAATGAGCAGTTCTTC. Protein product: CASSSPWDNEQFF.

In its sample, this clone was seen once. The chain links TRBV6-1 to TRBJ2-3, with D unresolved. Germline CDR1 MNHNS, CDR2 SASEGT. The ends were cut back, 7 bases at V and 4 bases at J, with 18 bases in the middle. There are 15 residues in the CDR3. In nucleotides, the CDR3 is TGTGCCAGCACCACCACCAGAGGCCCCCCAGATACGCAGTATTTT. This translates into CASTTTRGPPDTQYF.

The chain recombines TRBV29-1 with TRBJ2-1; 7 nucleotides align to TRBD2. The V gene end was trimmed by 4 bases and the J gene end by 3 bases; junction bases not matched to a gene: 6. Germline loops: CDR1 SQVTM, CDR2 ANQGSEA. This CDR3 has 14 residues. The CDR3 reads CSVGEGLNYNEQFF. The CDR3 bases are TGCAGCGTTGGGGAGGGGCTGAACTACAATGAGCAGTTCTTC.

The CDR3 sequence: CASTAGRADTQYF. The DNA for the CDR3 is TGTGCCAGTACTGCCGGGCGGGCAGATACGCAGTATTTT. The chain couples TRBV19 to TRBJ2-3, with TRBD2 as a possible D gene (5 bases). V was shortened by 7 bases and J by 4 bases, with 12 bases between the two germline ends. This CDR3 region has 13 residues. In germline, CDR1 is LNHDA, CDR2 SQIVND (reference sequence).

The CDR3 bases are TGCAGCGCCGGGCCGGGGCAAAACTATGGCTACACCTTC. Translating gives CSAGPGQNYGYTF. The J gene is TRBJ1-2, the V gene TRBV29-1; D perhaps matches TRBD1 (5 bases). CDR3 length equals 13 residues. The germline gives CDR1 SQVTM, CDR2 ANQGSEA. V shed 7 bases and J shed 2 bases, with 14 bases lying between them.

This clone was counted between two and nine times. The chain uses TRBV7-6 and TRBJ1-1, with D tentatively TRBD1 (5 bases). Germline V lookup: CDR1 SGHVS, CDR2 FNYEAQ. The CDR3 consists of 13 residues. The V end lost 5 bases, the J end lost 1 base, and 8 bases lay between the germline ends. This chain's CDR3 is CASSRDRNTEAFF. The CDR3 DNA reads as TGTGCCAGCAGCCGTGACAGGAACACTGAAGCTTTCTTT.

This chain links TRBV6-4 with TRBJ1-6; no definite D call. CDR3 length equals 13 residues. CDR1 MRHNA and CDR2 SNTAGT come from the germline V gene. V was shortened by 3 bases and J by 8 bases, with 8 bases between the two germline ends. The CDR3 DNA sequence: TGTGCCAGCAGTGAACTGTCGGATTCACCCCTCCACTTT. This encodes CASSELSDSPLHF.

This CDR3 reads CASSEALPEQFF. The CDR3 region has the DNA TGTGCCAGCAGTGAAGCGCTTCCGGAGCAGTTCTTC. V and J are TRBV2 and TRBJ2-1; no reliable D call. Between the trimmed V and J ends, which lost 0 bases and 10 bases, there was a span of 7 bases. Germline V gives CDR1 SNHLY, CDR2 FYNNEI. The CDR3 has 12 amino acids.

The chain carries TRBV5-8 and TRBJ2-1; D might be TRBD1 (7 bases). Germline CDR1 SGHTS, CDR2 YDEGEE. V was shortened by 4 bases and J by 6 bases, with 17 bases between the two germline ends. The CDR3 sequence is 15 residues long. DNA of the CDR3: TGTGCCAGCAGCCAGGGGGGCTGGGGTAGCAATGAGCAGTTCTTC. Its protein is CASSQGGWGSNEQFF. Filled out from reference TRBV5-8 and TRBJ2-1, the complete variable domain reads EAGVTQSPTHLIKTRGQQATLRCSPISGHTSVYWYQQALGLGLQFLLWYDEGEERNRGNFPPRFSGRQFPNYSSELNVNALELEDSALYLCASSQGGWGSNEQFFGPGTRLTVL.

The chain employs TRBV5-1 and TRBJ2-1, with 13 bases that match TRBD2. CDR3 length: 16 residues. CDR1 and CDR2 (germline): SGHRS, YFSETQ. Germline trimming cut 4 bases from V and 2 bases from J; bases unmatched to any gene: 3. The CDR3 DNA sequence: TGCGCCAGCAGCCCCGGGACTAGCGGGGCCTACAATGAGCAGTTCTTC. Protein: CASSPGTSGAYNEQFF.

In its sample, this clone was seen once. CDR3 bases: TGTGCCAGCAGTTACTCCTCGGGATTAGGGACTGAAGCTTTCTTT. As protein: CASSYSSGLGTEAFF. V usage is TRBV6-5 and J usage is TRBJ1-1; D gene unclear. This CDR3 region has 15 residues. Germline loops: CDR1 MNHEY, CDR2 SVGAGI. Trimming cost V 0 bases and J 5 bases, with 13 bases left between them.

The V and J genes are TRBV6-1 and TRBJ1-2, with D unresolved. V shed 6 bases and J shed 5 bases, with 13 bases lying between them. The CDR3 consists of 13 residues. Germline-derived CDR1 and CDR2 are MNHNS and SASEGT. CDR3 bases: TGTGCCAGCAGGGTACATGACGGTTATGGCTACACCTTC. This gives the protein CASRVHDGYGYTF.

V gene TRBV2 combines with J gene TRBJ2-2; D perhaps matches TRBD1 (5 bases). Trimming took off 7 bases at V and 6 bases at J, with 9 bases between the two ends. CDR1 and CDR2 from the germline V gene are SNHLY and FYNNEI. The CDR3 has 12 residues. CDR3 sequence: CASTLGPGELFF. CDR3 DNA sequence: TGTGCCAGCACTCTGGGGCCCGGGGAGCTGTTTTTT.

The chain recombines TRBV21-1 with TRBJ1-4; the table's D call TRBD1 went unverified against the DNA. TRBV21-1 is classified as a pseudogene. The CDR3 has 13 amino acids. The CDR3 bases are TGTGCCAGCAGGGGCAAATCGAATGAAAAACTGTTTTTT. Protein sequence: CASRGKSNEKLFF.

J is TRBJ1-5 and V is TRBV2; D call uncertain. The CDR3 loop spans 14 amino acids. CDR1 SNHLY and CDR2 FYNNEI come from the germline V gene. Trimming removed 6 bases from V and 0 bases from J, with 9 bases in between. The CDR3: CASSPDTSNQPQHF. The CDR3 nucleotides read TGTGCCAGCAGCCCCGACACTAGCAATCAGCCCCAGCATTTT.

The CDR3 bases are TGTGCCAGCTCACCGGGGATAAGCGAGCTTGAAAAACTGTTTTTT. It specifies CASSPGISELEKLFF. The chain couples TRBV18 to TRBJ1-4, with D uncertain. The V gene lost 3 bases and the J gene lost 7 bases, with 15 bases spanning the gap. The germline V gene has CDR1 KGHSH and CDR2 LQKENI. CDR3 length equals 15 residues.

The rearrangement joins TRBV7-7 to TRBJ2-5; D ambiguous. Looked up from germline, CDR1 is SSHAT and CDR2 is FNYEAQ (reference sequence). This CDR3 has 15 amino acids. The V end lost 0 bases, the J end lost 1 base, and 9 bases lay between the germline ends. The CDR3 is CASSLAGTAQETQYF. As DNA, the CDR3 is TGTGCCAGCAGCTTAGCTGGCACAGCCCAAGAGACCCAGTACTTC.

The chain is built from TRBV10-3 and TRBJ1-6, with no clear D. Germline V lookup: CDR1 ENHRY, CDR2 SYGVKD. CDR3 size: 15 residues. The V end was cut by 3 bases, the J end by 1 base, with 7 bases between. The CDR3, as DNA: TGTGCCATCAGTGAATGGAGGTCCTATAATTCACCCCTCCACTTT. It yields the protein CAISEWRSYNSPLHF.

This chain connects TRBV6-5 to TRBJ1-2, with D unclear. Germline assignment: CDR1 MNHEY and CDR2 SVGAGI. The CDR3 runs to 13 residues. The germline V and J ends were trimmed by 2 bases and 4 bases, with 8 bases remaining between them. The chain's CDR3 is CASSYSGLYGYTF. The DNA for the CDR3 is TGTGCCAGCAGTTACAGTGGCCTCTATGGCTACACCTTC.

The CDR3 nucleotides are TGTGCCAGCACCTCGACCGCAGAGACCCAGTACTTC. Protein sequence: CASTSTAETQYF. The V and J genes are TRBV6-5 and TRBJ2-5; D is unresolved. V gave up 7 bases and J gave up 4 bases, with 10 bases separating them. The CDR3 runs to 12 residues. From germline, CDR1 is MNHEY and CDR2 SVGAGI.

The V call is TRBV2, the J call TRBJ2-3; D gene ambiguous. Germline CDR1 reads SNHLY; CDR2 reads FYNNEI. V lost 6 bases, J lost 5 bases, and 6 bases lay in between. This CDR3 has 11 residues. The DNA of the CDR3 is TGTGCCAGCAGAGCTTTAGATACGCAGTATTTT. Translation: CASRALDTQYF. Looking up the rest from reference TRBV2 and TRBJ2-3 gives the full variable domain: EPEVTQTPSHQVTQMGQEVILRCVPISNHLYFYWYRQILGQKVEFLVSFYNNEISEKSEIFDDQFSVERPDGSNFTLKIRSTKLEDSAMYFCASRALDTQYFGPGTRLTVL.